The table lists the clone carrying this T cell receptor (beta chain) with a count of one. The entry originates in a study of CD8 T cells in Susac syndrome. V lost 3 bases and J lost 5, with 10 bases in between. Germline values: CDR1 DFQATT, CDR2 SNEGSKA (reference sequence). The CDR3 is 12 amino acids. An input of roughly 0.45 to 1 ug of RNA was subjected to reverse transcription using random hexamers. It was immunoSEQ multiplex PCR that amplified TCR beta CDR3 across 54 Vbeta and 13 Jbeta. TCRdb independently ran MiXCR on the immunoSEQ multiplex PCR reads; one entry per CDR3 protein. The table records about 200,000 distinct CDR3 sequences, 90% to 95% of them present only once. Sequencing of TCR beta covered CD8+ and CD4+ T cells obtained from blood. Each multiple sclerosis control was a treatment-naive patient with relapsing-remitting disease that was either stable or active. Negative isolation was used for CD8+ and CD4+ T cells and FACS enrichment for TEMRA cells.

The TCR sequence derives from a human donor with multiple sclerosis. The chain recombines TRBV20-1 with TRBJ1-2, with D unresolved. The sample was CD4+ T cells from PBMCs. The CDR3 sequence is CSASGGTYGYTF. The CDR3 DNA follows: TGCAGTGCTAGTGGAGGAACGTATGGCTACACCTTC.